Included here is one T cell receptor beta chain sequence, with context. Its antigen is not known. This specimen comes from a study of T cells in Graves' hyperthyroidism and ophthalmopathy. Uncontrolled infections, other autoimmune diseases, pregnancy or lactation led to exclusion of patients. TCR beta CDR3 region amplification was performed from RNA transcripts. HTBI primers were the set used in a first-round RT-PCR of the TCR CDR3. TCRdb re-derived calls from the multiplex PCR reads in MiXCR, one entry per CDR3 protein. The sample gives approximately 510,000 distinct CDR3 sequences, over 35% of which show up once; about two fifths is in the top ten. Study-wide results and caveats: Most thyroid clonotypes with frequency above 0.001 were detected in blood. Ophthalmopathy onset followed model prediction by a median approximately 5.9 months.

Germline V gene lookup returns CDR1 DFQATT and CDR2 SNEGSKA (reference sequence). The CDR3 spans 16 residues. V was cut by 6 bases and J by 7 bases, with 22 bases left in between. V usage is TRBV20-1 and J usage is TRBJ1-6; D perhaps matches TRBD1 (5 bases). The receptor was derived from an adult woman with Graves' disease, either hyperthyroidism or ophthalmopathy (not recorded which). Sequencing used peripheral blood or thyroid tissue (not recorded which). The CDR3 loop reads CSASAGDGLWNSPLHF. The DNA of the CDR3 is TGCAGTGCCAGCGCGGGGGATGGGCTATGGAATTCACCCCTCCACTTT.